The 2 T cell receptor beta chains below come from one sample, sequenced in a study of blood T cell repertoires in COVID-19. Assay used: immunoSEQ multiplex PCR; TCRdb lists only in-frame clones, some missing. The profile covers approximately 480,000 clones, with approximately 86% appearing a single time and around 0.64% taken by the ten largest. The sequenced sample consisted of PBMCs or T cells enriched from blood (not recorded which). The source is a woman aged 18-35 years who had recovered from COVID-19.

The chain is built from TRBV2 and TRBJ1-2; D gene uncertain. Germline values: CDR1 SNHLY, CDR2 FYNNEI. The CDR3 has 11 amino acids. V lost 8 bases and J 3 bases, leaving 7 bases between the germline ends. The CDR3 is CASRPDYGYTF. The CDR3 nucleotides are TGTGCCAGCCGTCCGGACTATGGCTACACCTTC.

This clone has a single count. The rearrangement uses TRBV30 and TRBJ1-4, with D perhaps matching TRBD1 (6 bases). The CDR3 sequence is 14 residues long. Germline V gene lookup returns CDR1 GTSNPN and CDR2 SVGIG (reference sequence). V gave up 7 bases and J gave up 10 bases, with 22 bases separating them. CDR3 region: CASEHGTTFGKLFF. CDR3 in DNA: TGTGCCTCCGAACATGGGACAACATTTGGAAAACTGTTTTTT.